This T cell receptor (beta chain) was recorded in a study of blood T cells in healthy people across ages. Broader study findings: As naive T cell percentage varied, TCR beta diversity correlated strongly with it.

A second PCR, run for roughly 6 to 11 cycles, used a sample-barcoded 5' primer plus a J-beta primer mix. TCRdb analysed the 5' RACE reads with MiXCR anew, one entry per CDR3 protein. This sample has 1.5 million to 2 million distinct CDR3 sequences, with roughly 32% found just once. On this clonotype itself: What it binds is not known.

J gave up 4 bases and V 5 bases, and 6 bases lay outside the gene matches. Germline assignment: CDR1 SGHTA and CDR2 FQGNSA. The CDR3 contains 14 residues. The TCR sequence derives from a woman between 25 and 40 years old in good health. The chain uses TRBV7-2 and TRBJ2-3, with 7 bases matching TRBD1. The sequenced sample was blood. For the CDR3, the DNA is TGTGCCAGCAGCACCCGGGACAGTCCAGATACGCAGTATTTT. Residues: CASSTRDSPDTQYF.